This TCR beta chain was documented in a study of control samples from healthy donors and cancer patients. Clones were read by immunoSEQ multiplex PCR, and TCRdb kept only the in-frame ones, dropping some. The repertoire holds over 200,000 clones, with about 80% as singletons. Germline-derived CDR1 and CDR2 are SNHLY and FYNNEI. The CDR3 extends over 19 amino acids. Trimming at V came to 2 bases and at J to 10 bases, leaving 18 bases not matched to a gene. V usage is TRBV2 and J usage is TRBJ2-3; 13 bases match TRBD2. The source of this sequence is a woman aged 55 to 70 with lung cancer. Sequenced sample: PBMCs. This CDR3 is CASSEMGLAGTPTLFSQYF. The CDR3 coding sequence is TGTGCCAGCAGTGAAATGGGACTAGCGGGGACTCCGACGTTATTCTCGCAGTATTTT.